These 3 T cell receptor beta chains share one sample of origin, sequenced in a study of cytomegalovirus exposure and HLA in healthy donors. The primer mix had 60 Vbeta and 13 Jbeta primers. Assay: immunoSEQ multiplex PCR; the TCRdb copy retains only in-frame clones and omits some. The sample holds 130,000 or so clones, around 79% seen once. What was sequenced was PBMCs. These receptors were collected from a woman aged 40-49 years in good health and CMV-seronegative.

The chain couples TRBV28 to TRBJ1-1, with 7 positions matching TRBD1. The CDR3 is made up of 15 amino acids. After removal of 3 bases from V and 7 bases from J, the junction contained 11 bases not matched to a gene. CDR1 and CDR2 from the germline V gene are MDHEN and SYDVKM. This chain's CDR3 is CASSLSDRDLSEAFF. The CDR3, as DNA: TGTGCCAGCAGTTTGTCAGACAGGGATTTAAGTGAAGCTTTCTTT.

This chain links TRBV18 with TRBJ1-1; D is perhaps TRBD1 (6 bases). The V gene's germline CDR1 is KGHSH and CDR2 LQKENI. The CDR3 is made up of 11 amino acids. Deletions cut 5 bases from V and 14 bases from J, with 15 bases between. CDR3 sequence reads: CASSTGGQEFF. The CDR3 DNA sequence: TGTGCCAGCTCAACGGGGGGGCAAGAATTCTTT.

This chain links TRBV6-6 with TRBJ1-5; D is unclear. Trimming shortened V by 6 bases and J by 3 bases, and 6 bases separated the two germline ends. Germline V lookup: CDR1 MNHNY, CDR2 SVGAGI (reference sequence). The CDR3 is 12 residues long. This CDR3 is CASSQSNQPQHF. In DNA, the CDR3 is TGTGCCAGCAGCCAATCCAATCAGCCCCAGCATTTT.